This section outlines one TCR beta chain sequence together with its context. This may arise from a read error, as a much more abundant clone is one base away. The method was immunoSEQ multiplex PCR; TCRdb's version includes in-frame clones alone and lacks a portion of them. The repertoire consists of 150,000 to 200,000 clones, with approximately 86% occurring once and the leading ten covering roughly 8.2%. These data belong to a study of blood T cell repertoires in COVID-19. About the research overall: From T cells, B-cell-depleted T cells, or PBMCs came the material, which was cDNA or gDNA.

Germline V lookup: CDR1 SGHTA, CDR2 FQGNSA. Deletions cut 2 bases from V and 1 base from J, with 5 bases between. CDR3 length equals 13 residues. This rearrangement joins TRBV7-2 to TRBJ1-1; tentative D call: TRBD1 (5 bases). The sample consisted of peripheral blood. This clonotype originated in a man in his fifties or sixties with acute or convalescent COVID-19. In nucleotides, the CDR3 is TGTGCCAGCAGCTTACAGGGGAACACTGAAGCTTTCTTT. The encoded protein is CASSLQGNTEAFF.